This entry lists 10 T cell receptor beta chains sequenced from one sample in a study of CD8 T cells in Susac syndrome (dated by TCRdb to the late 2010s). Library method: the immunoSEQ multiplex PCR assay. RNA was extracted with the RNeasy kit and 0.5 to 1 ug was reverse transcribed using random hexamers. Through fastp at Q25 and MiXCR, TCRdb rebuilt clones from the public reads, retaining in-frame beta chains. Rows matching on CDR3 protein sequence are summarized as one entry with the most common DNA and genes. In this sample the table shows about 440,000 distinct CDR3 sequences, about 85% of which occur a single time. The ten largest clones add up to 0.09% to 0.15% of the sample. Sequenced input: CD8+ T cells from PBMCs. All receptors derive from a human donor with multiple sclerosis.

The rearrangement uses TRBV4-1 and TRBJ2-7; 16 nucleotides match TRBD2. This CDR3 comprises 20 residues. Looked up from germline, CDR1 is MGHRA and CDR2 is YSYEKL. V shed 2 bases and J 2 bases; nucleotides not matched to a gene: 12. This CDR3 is CASSQLQVGTSGGAAYEQYF. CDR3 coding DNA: TGCGCCAGCAGCCAACTCCAGGTGGGGACTAGCGGGGGGGCCGCCTACGAGCAGTACTTC.

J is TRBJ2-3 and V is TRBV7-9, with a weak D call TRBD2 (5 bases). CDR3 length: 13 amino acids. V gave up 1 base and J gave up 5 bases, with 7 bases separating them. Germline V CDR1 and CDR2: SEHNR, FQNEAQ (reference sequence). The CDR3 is CASSLDEGDTQYF. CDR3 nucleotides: TGTGCCAGCAGCTTAGACGAGGGAGATACGCAGTATTTT.

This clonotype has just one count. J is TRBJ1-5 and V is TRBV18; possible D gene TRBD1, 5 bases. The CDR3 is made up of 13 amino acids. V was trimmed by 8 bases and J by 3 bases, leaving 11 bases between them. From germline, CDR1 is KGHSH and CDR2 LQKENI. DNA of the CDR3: TGTGCCAGCGCGGGGCACCCCAATCAGCCCCAGCATTTT. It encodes CASAGHPNQPQHF.

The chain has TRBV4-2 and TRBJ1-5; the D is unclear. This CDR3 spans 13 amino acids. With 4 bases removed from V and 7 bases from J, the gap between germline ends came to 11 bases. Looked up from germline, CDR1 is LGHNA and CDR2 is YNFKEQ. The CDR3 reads CASSPDEGQPQHF. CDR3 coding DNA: TGTGCCAGCAGCCCAGATGAGGGCCAGCCCCAGCATTTT.

CDR3 protein: CASSLYGGDAEAFF. CDR3 nucleotide sequence: TGTGCCAGCAGTTTATATGGGGGGGACGCTGAAGCTTTCTTT. The V and J genes are TRBV28 and TRBJ1-1; TRBD1 is a possible D gene (5 bases). Trimming left V 1 base short and J 6 bases short, with 12 bases between. There are 14 residues in the CDR3. Looked up from germline, CDR1 is MDHEN and CDR2 is SYDVKM.

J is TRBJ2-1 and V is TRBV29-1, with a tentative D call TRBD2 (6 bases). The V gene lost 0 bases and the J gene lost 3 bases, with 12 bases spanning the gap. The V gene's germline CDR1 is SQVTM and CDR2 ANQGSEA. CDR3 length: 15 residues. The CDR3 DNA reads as TGCAGCGTTGAAGATCCCGGGACTGACTACAATGAGCAGTTCTTC. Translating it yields CSVEDPGTDYNEQFF.

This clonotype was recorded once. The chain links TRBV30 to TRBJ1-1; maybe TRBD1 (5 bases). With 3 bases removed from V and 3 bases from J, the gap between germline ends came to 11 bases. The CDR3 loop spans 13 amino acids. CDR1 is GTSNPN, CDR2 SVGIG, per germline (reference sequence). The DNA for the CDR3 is TGTGCCTGGAGAGTGACAGAAGACACTGAAGCTTTCTTT. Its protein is CAWRVTEDTEAFF.

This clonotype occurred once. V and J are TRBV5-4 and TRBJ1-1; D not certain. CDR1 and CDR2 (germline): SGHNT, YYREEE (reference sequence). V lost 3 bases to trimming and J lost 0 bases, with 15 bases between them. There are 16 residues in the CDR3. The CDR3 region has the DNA TGTGCCAGCAGCTGGGATATAGGACGGCTGAACACTGAAGCTTTCTTT. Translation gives CASSWDIGRLNTEAFF.

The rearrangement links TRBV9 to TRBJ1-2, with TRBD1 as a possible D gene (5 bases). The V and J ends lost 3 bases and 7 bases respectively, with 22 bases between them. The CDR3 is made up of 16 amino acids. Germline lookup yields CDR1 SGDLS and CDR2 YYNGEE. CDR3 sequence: CASSEGRERKKSGYTF. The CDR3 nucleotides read TGTGCCAGCAGCGAAGGCAGGGAGCGGAAAAAAAGTGGCTACACCTTC.

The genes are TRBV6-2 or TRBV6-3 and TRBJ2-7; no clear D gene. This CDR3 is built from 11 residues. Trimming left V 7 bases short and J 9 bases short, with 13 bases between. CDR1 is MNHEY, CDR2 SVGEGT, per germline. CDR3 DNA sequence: TGTGCCAGCAACGAGGTCCCCGTGCAGTACTTC. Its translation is CASNEVPVQYF.